Each of the 14 T cell receptor beta chains below was sequenced from the same sample in a study. TCRdb recomputed calls from the 5' RACE reads with MiXCR, one row per CDR3 protein. The table shows tens of thousands of distinct CDR3 sequences, with 15% to 20% occurring only once. Source material: naive CD4+ T cells sorted from blood. Stated subset: naive CD4+ T cells, CD4+CD45RA+CD25-. These receptors were collected from a female donor with breast cancer.

This clonotype was seen more than once but under ten times. The junction does not match germline at one end; this may be a read error. The V call is TRBV27, the J call TRBJ2-7, with 9 positions matching TRBD2. The germline V gene encodes CDR1 MNHEY and CDR2 SMNVEV (reference sequence). The CDR3 contains 16 residues. In nucleotides, the CDR3 is TGTGCCAGCAGTTCGACCATAAGCGGGAGGTTTGGCGAGCCGTACTTC. This translates into CASSSTISGRFGEPYF.

This clonotype has only a few counts. This chain connects TRBV29-1 to TRBJ1-2, with D tentatively TRBD1 (5 bases). Germline CDR1 is SQVTM and CDR2 is ANQGSEA. V was cut by 4 bases and J by 6 bases, with 15 bases left in between. CDR3 length equals 13 residues. The CDR3: CSVGGRLGNGYTF. The CDR3 region has the DNA TGCAGCGTTGGGGGGAGACTAGGCAATGGCTACACCTTC.

In the case of this clonotype: A much larger clone lies one base from this, so it may be a read error. The rearrangement joins TRBV29-1 to TRBJ1-2; no reliable D call. The germline CDR1 and CDR2 sequences are SQVTM and ANQGSEA. The CDR3 has 13 residues. The CDR3 DNA reads TGCAGCGTGGAAGAACCGGCAAACTATGGCTACACCTTC. Amino acids: CSVEEPANYGYTF.

V is TRBV5-1 and J is TRBJ2-7; 7 positions agree with TRBD2. The CDR3 covers 15 residues. The germline V gene has CDR1 SGHRS and CDR2 YFSETQ. With V trimmed by 6 bases and J by 4 bases, 13 bases remained unmatched. CDR3 amino acids: CASTEGGWGRYEQYF. CDR3 DNA sequence: TGCGCCAGCACCGAGGGAGGGTGGGGCAGGTACGAGCAGTACTTC.

This clonotype came up many times. The genes are TRBV5-1 and TRBJ2-3; 11 bases fit TRBD2. Germline CDR1 and CDR2: SGHRS and YFSETQ. This CDR3 has 15 residues. J gave up 6 bases and V 5 bases, and 8 bases lay outside the gene matches. DNA of the CDR3: TGCGCCAGCAGGAATAGCGGGAGGGCCGAGGATACGCAGTATTTT. Encoded protein: CASRNSGRAEDTQYF.

J is TRBJ2-5 and V is TRBV5-4; 9 bases align to TRBD1. This CDR3 has 14 amino acids. V lost 5 bases and J lost 5; bases outside the gene matches: 7. Germline V CDR1 and CDR2: SGHNT, YYREEE (reference sequence). The CDR3 DNA is TGTGCCAGCAGTTACCGGGACAGGGAGGAGACCCAGTACTTC. Residues: CASSYRDREETQYF.

This clonotype has a count of ten or more. The gene calls are TRBV5-1 and TRBJ1-1; tentatively, D is TRBD1 (6 bases). CDR1 is SGHRS and CDR2 is YFSETQ in the germline V gene. Trimming shortened V by 0 bases and J by 8 bases, and 8 bases separated the two germline ends. The CDR3 runs 12 residues. CDR3 loop: CASSLEGQEAFF. The CDR3 bases are TGCGCCAGCAGCTTGGAAGGACAGGAAGCTTTCTTT.

The chain carries TRBV28 and TRBJ2-7; the match to TRBD2 covers 11 bases. The CDR3 contains 16 residues. The V gene end was trimmed by 8 bases and the J gene end by 0 bases; junction bases not matched to a gene: 9. CDR1 MDHEN and CDR2 SYDVKM come from the germline V gene. CDR3 protein: CASPPRTSGSSYEQYF. The CDR3 coding sequence is TGTGCCAGCCCCCCCCGAACTAGCGGGAGCTCCTACGAGCAGTACTTC. Full variable domain (rest looked up from reference TRBV28 and TRBJ2-7): DVKVTQSSRYLVKRTGEKVFLECVQDMDHENMFWYRQDPGLGLRLIYFSYDVKMKEKGDIPEGYSVSREKKERFSLILESASTNQTSMYLCASPPRTSGSSYEQYFGPGTRLTVT.

The table lists this clonotype with many counts. The chain has TRBV5-1 and TRBJ2-2; the match to TRBD1 covers 8 bases. The CDR3 is 15 amino acids. V gave up 4 bases and J gave up 2 bases; unmatched junction bases: 4. Germline CDR1 SGHRS, CDR2 YFSETQ. CDR3 amino acids: CASSPDRVNTGELFF. The CDR3 DNA follows: TGCGCCAGCAGCCCGGACAGGGTTAACACCGGGGAGCTGTTTTTT.

This clonotype came up a few times. V is TRBV28 and J is TRBJ1-4; D might be TRBD1 (5 bases). The CDR3 loop spans 16 amino acids. The germline V gene has CDR1 MDHEN and CDR2 SYDVKM. The V gene lost 3 bases and the J gene lost 3 bases, with 14 bases spanning the gap. The CDR3 region is CASSFWDVGANEKLFF. In DNA form, the CDR3 reads TGTGCCAGCAGTTTCTGGGACGTGGGCGCTAATGAAAAACTGTTTTTT.

This clonotype was observed at least ten times. The chain uses TRBV20-1 and TRBJ2-7; 7 bases line up with TRBD2. The CDR3 extends over 17 amino acids. Losses at the gene ends were 3 bases for V and 0 bases for J; bases not matched to a gene: 14. Germline CDR1 reads DFQATT; CDR2 reads SNEGSKA (reference sequence). As DNA, the CDR3 is TGCAGTGCTAGCGGGGCCACAGCGGGGTGGGACTCCTACGAGCAGTACTTC. Its protein product is CSASGATAGWDSYEQYF.

This clonotype was counted at least ten times. The chain links TRBV7-2 to TRBJ2-6; tentative D call: TRBD1 (6 bases). The CDR3 contains 16 residues. V lost 3 bases and J lost 3, with 12 bases in between. Germline V lookup: CDR1 SGHTA, CDR2 FQGNSA. CDR3 residues: CASSLTGGVGANVLTF. The CDR3 DNA is TGTGCCAGCAGCTTGACTGGGGGCGTTGGGGCCAACGTCCTGACTTTC. Looking up the rest from reference TRBV7-2 and TRBJ2-6 gives the full variable domain: GAGVSQSPSNKVTEKGKDVELRCDPISGHTALYWYRQSLGQGLEFLIYFQGNSAPDKSGLPSDRFSAERTGGSVSTLTIQRTQQEDSAVYLCASSLTGGVGANVLTFGAGSRLTVL.

Turning to this clonotype: A much larger clone lies a single base off, so this may be a read error. V usage is TRBV20-1 and J usage is TRBJ1-1, with 7 positions matching TRBD1. This CDR3 has 14 residues. CDR1 and CDR2 (germline): DFQATT, SNEGSKA (reference sequence). The CDR3 spells CSASGLGQPTEALF. The CDR3 DNA follows: TGCAGTGCTAGCGGCCTGGGACAGCCTACTGAAGCTCTCTTT.

This clonotype was recorded at least ten times. The chain employs TRBV5-1 and TRBJ2-1; 10 bases match TRBD1. V shed 4 bases and J 6 bases; nucleotides not matched to a gene: 4. Germline CDR1 is SGHRS and CDR2 is YFSETQ. The CDR3 is 14 amino acids. The CDR3 coding sequence is TGCGCCAGCAGCCACGGGACAGGGGTCAATGAGCAGTTCTTC. Amino acids: CASSHGTGVNEQFF.